A selection of T cell receptor beta chains follows, all from one sample in a study of T-cell memory formation after mild COVID-19. TCRdb recomputed calls from the 5' RACE reads with MiXCR, one row per CDR3 protein. The sample consists of roughly 180,000 distinct CDR3 sequences, 11% of them appearing once. Sample: PBMCs or a T cell subset sorted from them (not recorded which). The origin of the receptors is a man aged 18-30 years who had mild COVID-19 (a few samples of this study predate the infection). Cell type and time point are not known. Each CDR3 is given with its conserved first and last residue. Each record gives: CDR3 length, J gene, D gene, V gene, clone size, CDR3 DNA, CDR3 protein. D genes are given only for firm matches. Some rows have no size entry. The others give once, few or many, or a class for an expanded clone.

>16|TRBJ2-5|TRBD2|TRBV7-2|.
TGTGCCAGCAGCCGAAGGGGACTAGCGGGAGAAGAGACCCAGTACTTC
CASSRRGLAGEETQYF
>17|TRBJ2-2|TRBD1|TRBV12-3/TRBV12-4|.
TGTGCCAGCAGTCTCCTGGGACAGGGGGCGTCCACCGGGGAGCTGTTTTTT
CASSLLGQGASTGELFF
>15|TRBJ2-1|TRBD2|TRBV3-1|.
TGTGCCAGCAGCCAGTCCTTAGCGGGGGCGCAAGAGCAGTTCTTC
CASSQSLAGAQEQFF
>19|TRBJ2-4|TRBD2|TRBV20-1|few
TGCAGTGCTCCCACCGGGACTAGGGGATATAGGGGGGCCAAAAACATTCAGTACTTC
CSAPTGTRGYRGAKNIQYF
>16|TRBJ2-5|.|TRBV20-1|.
TGCAGTGCCGTCGTGGGTCCGCAATCACTACAAGAGACCCAGTACTTC
CSAVVGPQSLQETQYF
>13|TRBJ1-2|.|TRBV5-1|many
TGCGCCAGCAGCTTACCCCTCGGGGATGGCTACACCTTC
CASSLPLGDGYTF
>14|TRBJ2-3|.|TRBV30|many
TGTGCCTGGAGGTCCAGCTATAGCACAGATACGCAGTATTTT
CAWRSSYSTDTQYF
>14|TRBJ2-3|.|TRBV5-1|many
TGCGCCAGCAGTCTCAGCCCACCCACAGATACGCAGTATTTT
CASSLSPPTDTQYF
>17|TRBJ2-2|.|TRBV20-1|many
TGCAGTGCTAGAGAGTGGGAGCAGGGGACGAACACCGGGGAGCTGTTTTTT
CSAREWEQGTNTGELFF
>12|TRBJ1-2|.|TRBV6-2/TRBV6-3|.
TGTGCCAGCAAGGAACTCAACTATGGCTACACCTTC
CASKELNYGYTF
>14|TRBJ2-1|TRBD1|TRBV7-3|few
TGTGCCAGCGCCTCCGACAGGGGGCTCGATGAGCAGTTCTTC
CASASDRGLDEQFF
>16|TRBJ2-3|.|TRBV3-2|.
TGTGCCAGCAGCCAAGATCGAGCGGTGATCACAGATACGCAGTATTTT
CASSQDRAVITDTQYF
>13|TRBJ2-2|.|TRBV12-3/TRBV12-4|many
TGTGCCAGCAGTTATCAGGTGACCGGGGAGCTGTTTTTT
CASSYQVTGELFF
>13|TRBJ1-1|.|TRBV12-3/TRBV12-4|many
TGTGCCAGCAGTTTTTTGGACCAGTCTGAAGCTTTCTTT
CASSFLDQSEAFF
>14|TRBJ1-5|.|TRBV6-5|few
TGTGCCAGCAGCCCCGGACGGACCGATAGGCCCCAGCATTTT
CASSPGRTDRPQHF
>13|TRBJ1-1|.|TRBV5-1|many
TGCGCCAGCAGTTCGGAAATGGTCACTGAAGCTTTCTTT
CASSSEMVTEAFF
>15|TRBJ2-7|TRBD1|TRBV7-2|few
TGTGCCAGCAGCTTACTACAGGGGCTGGACTACGAGCAGTACTTC
CASSLLQGLDYEQYF
>13|TRBJ2-7|TRBD2|TRBV2|few
TGTGCCAGCGGCGGACTAGCGCCCTACGAGCAGTACTTC
CASGGLAPYEQYF
>14|TRBJ2-5|TRBD1|TRBV5-1|few
TGCGCCAGCAGCTCGGGACAGGGTGTAGAGACCCAGTACTTC
CASSSGQGVETQYF